This T cell receptor beta chain was obtained from a study of vaccination effects on CD4 cells after COVID-19. Study conclusions and caveats: Few convalescent patients, and no early post-infection timepoints, were available to the study. After vaccination, at late timepoints, clones induced by infection and by vaccine contracted markedly.

This clone was recorded only once. The target antigen is unknown. Assay used: immunoSEQ multiplex PCR; TCRdb lists only in-frame clones, some missing. The profile shows about 66,000 clones, 70% to 80% of them singletons. The CDR3 extends over 12 amino acids. After removal of 11 bases from V and 3 bases from J, the junction contained 3 bases not matched to a gene. Germline V lookup: CDR1 MNHEY, CDR2 SMNVEV (reference sequence). At the end of over 8 days of culture, CD4+ T cells were isolated. Participants received two doses of either the BNT162b2 or mRNA-1273 vaccine. This material consisted of CD4+ T cells from PBMCs cultured without peptide, taken after COVID-19 vaccination. The sequence derives from a human donor who received a COVID-19 vaccine. V gene TRBV27 combines with J gene TRBJ2-7; 11 bases match TRBD1. The CDR3 nucleotides read TGTGCCTGCGGGACAGGGGGCTACGAGCAGTACGTC. Its translation is CACGTGGYEQYV.